A selection of T cell receptor beta chains follows, all from one sample in a study of cytomegalovirus exposure and HLA in healthy donors. Here immunoSEQ multiplex PCR was the method, and the copy in TCRdb shows in-frame clones only, minus some. The sample lists about 140,000 clones; approximately 80% were seen once. What was sequenced was PBMCs. All receptors come from a woman aged 40 to 50 in good health and CMV-seropositive. The conserved cysteine and the conserved F or W are not part of the CDR3 here. Each record gives: D gene, V gene, J gene, CDR3 protein. The D gene is left open where the match is weak.

-,TRBV7-9,TRBJ2-3,AGAVEATSDTQY
TRBD2,TRBV7-9,TRBJ2-3,ASSHARIAGVRTDTQY
TRBD1,TRBV6-5,TRBJ2-5,ASSWGQGEKTQY
-,TRBV5-5,TRBJ2-5,ASSLVERVQTQY
TRBD2,TRBV11-2,TRBJ2-3,ASSLGRLANPRTDTQY
TRBD2,TRBV27,TRBJ2-1,ASSPSAGESYNEQF
-,TRBV28,TRBJ1-5,ASYPGGAGNQPQH
TRBD1,TRBV19,TRBJ1-2,ASSKGTGGPTRGYT
TRBD1,TRBV18,TRBJ2-2,ASSPRQGDGELF
-,TRBV28,TRBJ2-7,ASHLTSSYEQY
TRBD2,TRBV14,TRBJ2-7,ASSQGTSVSSYEQY
-,TRBV6-6,TRBJ1-1,ASSYSNRGGGTEAF
TRBD1,TRBV7-8,TRBJ2-3,ASSRGQGAGASTDTQY
-,TRBV5-1,TRBJ2-7,ASSGRTAYEQY
-,TRBV6-1,TRBJ2-2,ASSEQSHTGELF
TRBD2,TRBV7-8,TRBJ2-1,ASSPYLAGVGNEQF
TRBD2,TRBV6-1,TRBJ2-7,ASSSRLADLYEQY
-,TRBV2,TRBJ2-1,ASSDSEGYEQF
-,TRBV7-9,TRBJ1-1,ASSQPTTTEAF
TRBD2,TRBV11-3,TRBJ2-5,ASSLDLASGQETQY
TRBD2,TRBV11-2,TRBJ2-2,ASSLGLAMGLGELF
TRBD2,TRBV11-3,TRBJ2-7,ASSASTGTRL
TRBD1,TRBV6-6,TRBJ2-7,ASDRGPTYEQY
-,TRBV5-1,TRBJ1-2,ASSPGLISNYGYT
-,TRBV7-2,TRBJ1-2,ASSLERQSPYGYT
-,TRBV25-1,TRBJ2-3,ASSVLGGNTQY
TRBD2,TRBV4-2,TRBJ2-5,ASSPGLVQETQY
TRBD2,TRBV7-9,TRBJ2-7,ASSLEAGAYEQY
-,TRBV11-3,TRBJ2-1,ASSLGGEQF
-,TRBV2,TRBJ2-5,ASSERTNQETQY
-,TRBV14,TRBJ1-5,ASTPTWNQPQH
TRBD1,TRBV6-6,TRBJ1-2,ASSSSTGGARII
-,TRBV4-1,TRBJ2-5,ASSQLGLSQETQY
-,TRBV5-6,TRBJ2-7,ASSLGWAGDYEQY
TRBD2,TRBV28,TRBJ2-2,ASSLLPWGARGLAGGRNTGELF
TRBD1,TRBV6-5,TRBJ2-7,ASTEQGAANEQY
TRBD1,TRBV6-6,TRBJ1-2,ASSYPGQAVYGYT
-,TRBV2,TRBJ1-3,ASSEVGARVGNTIY
TRBD1,TRBV10-3,TRBJ1-5,AISEPRTGVLDQPQH
-,TRBV7-9,TRBJ2-5,ASIKGPQETQY
TRBD2,TRBV2,TRBJ2-2,ASSFKVLAGADTGELF
TRBD2,TRBV2,TRBJ2-2,ASSGGLAENTGELF
-,TRBV7-9,TRBJ2-7,ASSPTGRLHEQY
TRBD2,TRBV9,TRBJ2-7,ASSTRLAGISEQY
-,TRBV30,TRBJ2-1,AWSTGTFSYNEQF
TRBD2,TRBV5-4,TRBJ2-3,ASTERAGGGTDTQY
TRBD1,TRBV5-1,TRBJ1-2,ASSSQGANYGYT
-,TRBV6-5,TRBJ1-1,ASSSGYTENTEAF
-,TRBV29-1,TRBJ2-5,SVDGGGATETQY
TRBD1,TRBV5-1,TRBJ2-2,ASSFGQGGNTGELF
-,TRBV28,TRBJ2-5,ASSFGHGADQY
-,TRBV11-2,TRBJ2-1,ASSLPHGSGLNNEQF
TRBD1,TRBV6-4,TRBJ2-6,ASSDPLGDRSEIGISSGANVLT
-,TRBV28,TRBJ2-7,ASSLPEAYEQY
TRBD2,TRBV7-3,TRBJ2-1,ASSQLSGRRNNEQF
-,TRBV7-9,TRBJ2-3,ASSPVGGATDTQY
TRBD2,TRBV2,TRBJ2-1,ASSVIAGAGNEQF
-,TRBV10-3,TRBJ2-7,AISERQGPYEQY
-,TRBV15,TRBJ2-2,ATSREGGRLGGELF
-,TRBV7-9,TRBJ1-1,ASSQSSGAKVL